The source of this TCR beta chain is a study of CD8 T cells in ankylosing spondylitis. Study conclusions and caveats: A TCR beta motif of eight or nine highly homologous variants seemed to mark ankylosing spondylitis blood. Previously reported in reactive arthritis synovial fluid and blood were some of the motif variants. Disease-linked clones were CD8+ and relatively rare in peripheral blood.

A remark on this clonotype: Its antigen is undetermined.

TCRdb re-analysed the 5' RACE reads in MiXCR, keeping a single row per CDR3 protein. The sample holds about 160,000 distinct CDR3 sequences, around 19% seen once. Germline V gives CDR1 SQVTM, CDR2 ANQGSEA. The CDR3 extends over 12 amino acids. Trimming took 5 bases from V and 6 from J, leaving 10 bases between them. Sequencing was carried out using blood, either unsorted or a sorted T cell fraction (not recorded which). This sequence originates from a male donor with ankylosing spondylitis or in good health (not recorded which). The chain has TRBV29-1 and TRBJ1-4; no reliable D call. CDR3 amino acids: CSVREGYEKLFF. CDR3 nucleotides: TGCAGCGTTCGTGAGGGTTATGAAAAACTGTTTTTT.